This T cell receptor beta chain is from a study of neurological immune-mediated disorders. Study-level results: Multiple sclerosis, the disease with the least TCR clonal expansion, fell below healthy controls, whereas HTLV-1-associated myelopathy showed the most. Among expanded clones, no CDR3 amino acid sequences were shared across subjects, a pattern suggesting private repertoires in all groups.

After removal of 7 bases from V and 9 bases from J, the junction contained 10 bases not matched to a gene. The CDR3 loop spans 14 amino acids. CDR1 is ENHRY and CDR2 is SYGVKD in the germline V gene. 5'RACE with 10-nucleotide random UMIs generated the cDNA. MiXCR was run by TCRdb on the 5' RACE reads, yielding one entry per CDR3 protein. The sample comprises tens of thousands of distinct CDR3 sequences, about 9.5% of which are singletons, and around 1.7% rests with the top ten. At least ten counts were recorded for this clonotype. The antigen remains unidentified. Unsorted libraries were generated from 2 million PBMCs. These cells had been stored in RNAlater at -80 C.

The source is a man between 50 and 59 years old in good health. The material sequenced was PBMCs. This chain joins TRBV10-3 and TRBJ2-1; 9 positions agree with TRBD1. Here the CDR3 reads CAINGQGLDTEQFF. The CDR3 coding sequence is TGTGCCATCAATGGACAGGGGTTAGATACTGAGCAGTTCTTC.